This T cell receptor beta chain was recorded in a study of blood T cell repertoires in COVID-19 (dated by TCRdb to the early 2020s). Study-wide context: Samples covering the acute and convalescent phases of COVID-19 were provided by collaborators in the United States, Italy and Spain. Sample metadata almost always included a de-identified subject ID, COVID-19 status, age in years and sex. The prospective study material was composed of cDNA or gDNA derived from T cells, B-cell-depleted T cells, or PBMCs. Subjects who had been exposed to COVID-19, were actively infected with it, or had recovered from it provided the deeply sampled blood TCRbeta repertoires that made up the dataset. The repertoires were made available in a free public database intended to serve as a resource for research on the immune response to SARS-CoV-2. Where available, HLA class I and class II types were taken from metadata supplied by the sample provider and were not determined by assay-based typing. The samples were drawn from two sources: the first 160 participants of the ongoing ImmuneRACE study, and 1,200 or so subjects contributed by 6 global collaborators.

Findings and caveats that apply to the study as a whole: The quantity of clinical and demographic metadata differed by source and by participant and was supplied without curation.

The CDR3 starts with the cysteine, ends with the phenylalanine, and has 16 residues. The sequence is cut down to CDR3 DNA, 48 bases in frame from base 1. Clipping removes 0 bases from V and 6 bases from J, with 6 as the unmatched junction base count. For CDR1 and CDR2, the germline V gene lists KGHDR and SFDVKD. TCRbeta CDR3 regions were amplified from genomic DNA by means of the immunoSEQ Assay, a bias-controlled multiplex PCR. In the paper's pipeline: Nucleated cell counts per sample were estimated from amplification of reference gene primers within the assay. Sequence reads were collapsed and filtered to measure the absolute abundance of every unique TCRbeta CDR3 rearrangement. For each sample, productive Simpson clonality was calculated as the square root of Simpson's diversity index over productive rearrangements. This is the immuneACCESS table as TCRdb keeps it, with only in-frame sequences that have V and J called. A part of the clones is gone; compared with another copy, unresolved V genes explain less than half, and the rest is unexplained. V and J calls plus clone size are reproduced from that table; the DNA served to infer D and trimming. Recorded for this sample are about 280,000 clones; approximately 91% of them occurred a single time. Of the sample, 9% to 9.5% is held by the ten largest clones.

Collaborating institutions collected whole blood in K2EDTA tubes following their own protocols. For TCRbeta analysis, collaborators shipped samples as frozen whole blood, isolated PBMCs, or DNA extracted from either of those sample types. A note on this clone: Its antigen has not been determined. No base qualities exist here, and no much larger clone lies one base off it.

Source material: peripheral blood. The rearrangement combines TRBV24-1 with TRBJ2-2; 7 of the junction bases match TRBD2. The receptor was derived from a man aged 18 to 29 with active or convalescent COVID-19. The DNA sequence is given as TGTGCCACCAGTGATTTGCAGGGACTACCTGCCGGGGAGCTGTTTTTT. This yields the protein CATSDLQGLPAGELFF.